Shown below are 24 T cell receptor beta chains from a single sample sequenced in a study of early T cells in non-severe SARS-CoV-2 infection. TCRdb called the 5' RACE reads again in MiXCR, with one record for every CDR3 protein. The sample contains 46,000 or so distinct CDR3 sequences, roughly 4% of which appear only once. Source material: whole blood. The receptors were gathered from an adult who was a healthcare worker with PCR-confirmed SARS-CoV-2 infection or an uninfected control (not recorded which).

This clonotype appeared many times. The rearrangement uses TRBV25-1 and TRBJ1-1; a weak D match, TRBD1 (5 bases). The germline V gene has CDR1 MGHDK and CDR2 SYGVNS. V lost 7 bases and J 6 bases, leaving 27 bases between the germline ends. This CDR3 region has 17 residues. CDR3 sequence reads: CASKPQQSPSGGAEAFF. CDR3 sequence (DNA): TGTGCCAGCAAACCCCAGCAAAGCCCTTCGGGGGGGGCTGAAGCTTTCTTT.

CDR3: CASSFILAGDRETQYF. The CDR3 nucleotides read TGTGCCAGCAGCTTCATACTAGCGGGAGACCGAGAGACCCAGTACTTC. This chain uses TRBV11-2 with TRBJ2-5, with 11 positions matching TRBD2. The germline V gene encodes CDR1 SGHAT and CDR2 FQNNGV. V lost 3 bases and J lost 4; bases outside the gene matches: 7. The CDR3 totals 16 residues. Filled out from reference TRBV11-2 and TRBJ2-5, the complete variable domain reads EAGVAQSPRYKIIEKRQSVAFWCNPISGHATLYWYQQILGQGPKLLIQFQNNGVVDDSQLPKDRFSAERLKGVDSTLKIQPAKLEDSAVYLCASSFILAGDRETQYFGPGTRLLVL.

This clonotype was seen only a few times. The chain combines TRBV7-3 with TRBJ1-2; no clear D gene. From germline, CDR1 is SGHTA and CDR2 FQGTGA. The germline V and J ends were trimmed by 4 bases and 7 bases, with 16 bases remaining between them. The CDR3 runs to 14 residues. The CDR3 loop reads CASSSSLRRSGYTF. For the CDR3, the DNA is TGTGCCAGCAGCTCCTCGCTGAGGCGGAGTGGCTACACCTTC.

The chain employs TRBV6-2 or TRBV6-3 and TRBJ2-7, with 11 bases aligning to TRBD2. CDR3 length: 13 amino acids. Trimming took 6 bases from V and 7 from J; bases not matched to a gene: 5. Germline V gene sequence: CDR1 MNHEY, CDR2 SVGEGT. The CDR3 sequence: CASRSTSGSEQYF. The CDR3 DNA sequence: TGTGCCAGCAGAAGCACTAGCGGGAGTGAGCAGTACTTC.

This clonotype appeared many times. The CDR3 DNA sequence: TGTGCCAGCAGCATAGGACTAGCCGATACGCAGTATTTT. It is translated as CASSIGLADTQYF. The chain joins TRBV7-6 to TRBJ2-3; the match to TRBD2 covers 8 bases. The junction had 4 bases not matched to a gene; V was cut back by 5 bases and J by 6 bases. Germline V gene sequence: CDR1 SGHVS, CDR2 FNYEAQ. This CDR3 comprises 13 residues.

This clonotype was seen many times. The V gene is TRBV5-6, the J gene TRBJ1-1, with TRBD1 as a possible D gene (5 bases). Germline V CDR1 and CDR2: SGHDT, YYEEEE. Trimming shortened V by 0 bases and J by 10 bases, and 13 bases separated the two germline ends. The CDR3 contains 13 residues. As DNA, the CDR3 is TGTGCCAGCAGCTTGGCAGGGCCCTTAGGAGCTTTCTTT. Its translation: CASSLAGPLGAFF.

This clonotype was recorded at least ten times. CDR3 amino acids: CASSMVGRGNYNEQFF. CDR3 bases: TGTGCCAGTAGTATGGTGGGCAGGGGTAACTACAATGAGCAGTTCTTC. The chain has TRBV19 and TRBJ2-1; maybe TRBD1 (6 bases). This CDR3 region has 16 residues. V was shortened by 3 bases and J by 3 bases, with 15 bases between the two germline ends. CDR1 LNHDA and CDR2 SQIVND come from the germline V gene (reference sequence).

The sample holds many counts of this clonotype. CDR3 loop: CASSPQQGKGNTIYF. CDR3 nucleotides: TGTGCCAGCAGCCCCCAACAGGGGAAGGGAAACACCATATATTTT. V and J are TRBV3-1 and TRBJ1-3, with 7 bases lining up with TRBD1. The CDR3 contains 15 residues. J lost 4 bases, V lost 4 bases, and 7 bases had no gene match. Germline V CDR1 and CDR2: LGHDT, YNNKEL (reference sequence).

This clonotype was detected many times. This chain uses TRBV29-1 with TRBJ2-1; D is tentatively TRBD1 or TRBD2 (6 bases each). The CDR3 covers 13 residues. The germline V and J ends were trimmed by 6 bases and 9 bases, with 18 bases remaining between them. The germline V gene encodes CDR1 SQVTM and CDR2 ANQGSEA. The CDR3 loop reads CSVDGGGTIEQFF. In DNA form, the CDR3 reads TGCAGCGTAGACGGAGGGGGGACAATTGAGCAGTTCTTC.

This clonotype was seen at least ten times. CDR3 nucleotides: TGCGCCAGCAGCCAAGAATGGGGGGAGGGCTACAATGAGCAGTTCTTC. Amino acids: CASSQEWGEGYNEQFF. The rearrangement joins TRBV4-1 to TRBJ2-1, with 7 positions matching TRBD2. With V trimmed by 0 bases and J by 3 bases, 5 bases remained unmatched. Germline V CDR1 and CDR2: MGHRA, YSYEKL. The CDR3 runs 16 residues.

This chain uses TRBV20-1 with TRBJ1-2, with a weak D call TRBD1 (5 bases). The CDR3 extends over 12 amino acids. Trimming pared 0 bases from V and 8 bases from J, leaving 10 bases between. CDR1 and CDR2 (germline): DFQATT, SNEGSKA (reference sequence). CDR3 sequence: CSARDGARGYTF. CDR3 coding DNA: TGCAGTGCTAGAGATGGGGCGCGAGGCTACACCTTC.

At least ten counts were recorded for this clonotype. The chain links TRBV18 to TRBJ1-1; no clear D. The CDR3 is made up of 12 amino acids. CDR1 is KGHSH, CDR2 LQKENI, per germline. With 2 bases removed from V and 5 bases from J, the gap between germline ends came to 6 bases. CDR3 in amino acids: CASSPGVTEAFF. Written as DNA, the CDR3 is TGTGCCAGCTCACCAGGGGTAACTGAAGCTTTCTTT.

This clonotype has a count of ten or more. This CDR3 is CASSLSLGYQETQYF. The CDR3, as DNA: TGTGCCAGCAGTTTATCGCTGGGGTACCAAGAGACCCAGTACTTC. J is TRBJ2-5 and V is TRBV27; the D is unclear. The CDR3 spans 15 residues. CDR1 is MNHEY and CDR2 is SMNVEV in the germline V gene (reference sequence). V gave up 0 bases and J gave up 0 bases, with 8 bases separating them.

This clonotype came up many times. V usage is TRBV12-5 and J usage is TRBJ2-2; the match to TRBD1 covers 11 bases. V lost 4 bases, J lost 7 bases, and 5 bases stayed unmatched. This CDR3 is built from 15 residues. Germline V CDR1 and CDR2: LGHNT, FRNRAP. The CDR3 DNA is TGTGCTAGTGGTTCGGGACAGGGGGAAGGCGGGGAGCTGTTTTTT. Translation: CASGSGQGEGGELFF.

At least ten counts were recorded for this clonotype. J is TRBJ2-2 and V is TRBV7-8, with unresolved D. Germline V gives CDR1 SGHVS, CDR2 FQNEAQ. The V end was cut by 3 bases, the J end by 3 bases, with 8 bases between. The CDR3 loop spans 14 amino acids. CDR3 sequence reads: CASSFLTYTGELFF. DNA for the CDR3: TGTGCCAGCAGCTTCCTTACTTACACCGGGGAGCTGTTTTTT.

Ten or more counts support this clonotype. DNA for the CDR3: TGCAGCGTTGGGTTGGGACGGACCCAAACAGATACGCAGTATTTT. Translating it yields CSVGLGRTQTDTQYF. V is TRBV29-1 and J is TRBJ2-3; D tentatively fits TRBD1 or TRBD2 (5 bases each). Trimming took 4 bases from V and 3 from J, leaving 17 bases between them. Germline V gene sequence: CDR1 SQVTM, CDR2 ANQGSEA. This CDR3 region has 15 residues.

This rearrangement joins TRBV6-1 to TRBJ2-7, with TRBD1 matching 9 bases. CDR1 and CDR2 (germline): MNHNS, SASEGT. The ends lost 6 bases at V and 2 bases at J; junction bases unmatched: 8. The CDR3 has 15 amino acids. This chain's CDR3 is CASRQDRGLPYEQYF. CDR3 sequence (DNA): TGTGCCAGCAGACAGGACAGGGGTCTTCCCTACGAGCAGTACTTC.

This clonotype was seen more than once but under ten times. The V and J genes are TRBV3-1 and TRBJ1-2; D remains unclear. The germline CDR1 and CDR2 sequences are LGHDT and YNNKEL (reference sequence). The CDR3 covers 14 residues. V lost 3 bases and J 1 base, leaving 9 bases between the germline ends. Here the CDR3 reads CASSQDGINYGYTF. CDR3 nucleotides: TGTGCCAGCAGCCAGGACGGCATTAACTATGGCTACACCTTC.

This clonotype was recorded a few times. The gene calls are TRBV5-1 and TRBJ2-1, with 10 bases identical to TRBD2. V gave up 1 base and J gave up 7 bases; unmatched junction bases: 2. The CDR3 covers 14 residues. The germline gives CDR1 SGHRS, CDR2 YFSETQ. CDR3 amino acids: CASSLSGGANEQFF. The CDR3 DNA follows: TGCGCCAGCAGCTTGAGCGGGGGGGCGAATGAGCAGTTCTTC.

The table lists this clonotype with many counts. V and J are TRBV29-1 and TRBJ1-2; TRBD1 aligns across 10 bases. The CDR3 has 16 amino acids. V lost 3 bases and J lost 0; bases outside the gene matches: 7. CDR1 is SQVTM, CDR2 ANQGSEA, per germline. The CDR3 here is CSVDVGTGAANYGYTF. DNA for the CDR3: TGCAGCGTTGATGTCGGGACAGGGGCAGCTAACTATGGCTACACCTTC.

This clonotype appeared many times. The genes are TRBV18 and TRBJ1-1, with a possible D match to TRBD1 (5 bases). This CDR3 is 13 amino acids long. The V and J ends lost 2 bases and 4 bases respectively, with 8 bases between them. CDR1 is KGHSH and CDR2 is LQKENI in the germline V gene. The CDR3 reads CASSPGGSTEAFF. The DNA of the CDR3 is TGTGCCAGCTCACCAGGGGGTTCCACTGAAGCTTTCTTT.

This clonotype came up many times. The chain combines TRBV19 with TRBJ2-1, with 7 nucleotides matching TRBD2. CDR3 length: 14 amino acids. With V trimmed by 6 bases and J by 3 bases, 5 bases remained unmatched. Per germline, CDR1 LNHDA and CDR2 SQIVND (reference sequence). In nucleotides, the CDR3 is TGTGCCAGTAGGGACGCGGGAGTCTACAATGAGCAGTTCTTC. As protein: CASRDAGVYNEQFF.

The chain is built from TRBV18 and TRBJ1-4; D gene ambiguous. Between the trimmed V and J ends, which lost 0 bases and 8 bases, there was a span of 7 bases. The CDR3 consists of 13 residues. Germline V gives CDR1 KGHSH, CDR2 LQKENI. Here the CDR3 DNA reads TGTGCCAGCTCACCACCGTTAAGAGAAAAACTGTTTTTT. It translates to CASSPPLREKLFF.

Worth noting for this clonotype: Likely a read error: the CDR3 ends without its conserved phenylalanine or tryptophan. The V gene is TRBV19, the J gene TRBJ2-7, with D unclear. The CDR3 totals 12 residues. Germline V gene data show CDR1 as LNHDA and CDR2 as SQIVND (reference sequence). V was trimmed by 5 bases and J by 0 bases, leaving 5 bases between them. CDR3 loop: CASSPGSYEQYL. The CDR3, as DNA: TGTGCCAGTAGTCCCGGCTCCTACGAGCAGTACTTA.